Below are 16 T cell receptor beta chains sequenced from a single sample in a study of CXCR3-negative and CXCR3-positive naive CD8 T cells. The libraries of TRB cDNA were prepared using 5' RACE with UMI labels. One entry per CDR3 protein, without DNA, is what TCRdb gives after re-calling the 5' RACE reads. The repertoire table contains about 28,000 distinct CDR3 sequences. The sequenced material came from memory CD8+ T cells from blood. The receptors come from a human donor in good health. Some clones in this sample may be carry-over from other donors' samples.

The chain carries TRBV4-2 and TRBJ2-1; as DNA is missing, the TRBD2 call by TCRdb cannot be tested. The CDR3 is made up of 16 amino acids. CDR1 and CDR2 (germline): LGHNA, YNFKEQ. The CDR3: CASSPRGAGGQDEQFF.

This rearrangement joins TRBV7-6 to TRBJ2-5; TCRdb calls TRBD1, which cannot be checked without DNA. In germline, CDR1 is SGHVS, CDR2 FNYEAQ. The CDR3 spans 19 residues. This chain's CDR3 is CASSLDIPQVGTQQETQYF.

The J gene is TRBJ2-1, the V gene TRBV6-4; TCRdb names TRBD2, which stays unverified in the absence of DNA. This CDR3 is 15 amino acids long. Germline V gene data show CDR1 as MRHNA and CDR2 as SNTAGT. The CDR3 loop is CASSDGSGGAQEQFF.

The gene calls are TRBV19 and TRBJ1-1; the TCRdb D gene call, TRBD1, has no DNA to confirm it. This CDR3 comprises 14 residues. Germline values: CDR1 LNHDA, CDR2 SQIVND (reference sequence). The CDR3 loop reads CASSGGTGNTEAFF.

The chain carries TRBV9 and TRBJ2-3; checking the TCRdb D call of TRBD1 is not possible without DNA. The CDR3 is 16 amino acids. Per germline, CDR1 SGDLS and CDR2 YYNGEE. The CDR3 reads CASSVEGGQGTDTQYF.

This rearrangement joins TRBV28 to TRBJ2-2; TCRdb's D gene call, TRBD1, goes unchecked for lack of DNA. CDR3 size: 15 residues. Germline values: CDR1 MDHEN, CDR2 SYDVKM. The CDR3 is CASSSWTGNTGELFF.

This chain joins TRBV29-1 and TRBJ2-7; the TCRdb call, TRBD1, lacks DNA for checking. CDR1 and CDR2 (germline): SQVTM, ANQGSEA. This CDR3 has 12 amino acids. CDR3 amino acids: CSVLDRGYEQYF.

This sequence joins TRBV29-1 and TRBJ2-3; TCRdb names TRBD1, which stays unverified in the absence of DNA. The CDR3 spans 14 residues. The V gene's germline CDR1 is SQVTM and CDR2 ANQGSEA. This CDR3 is CSVDSGTSSDTQYF.

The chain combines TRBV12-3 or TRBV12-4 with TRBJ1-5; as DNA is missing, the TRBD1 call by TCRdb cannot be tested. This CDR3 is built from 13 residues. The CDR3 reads CASSPRGNQPQHF.

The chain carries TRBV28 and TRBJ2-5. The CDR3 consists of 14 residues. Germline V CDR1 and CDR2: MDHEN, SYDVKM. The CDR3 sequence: CASSLRTQETTQYF.

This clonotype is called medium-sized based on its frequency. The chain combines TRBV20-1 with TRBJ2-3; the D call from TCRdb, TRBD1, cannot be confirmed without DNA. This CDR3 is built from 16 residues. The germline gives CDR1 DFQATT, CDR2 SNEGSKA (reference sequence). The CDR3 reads CSARDEAGAGTDTQYF.

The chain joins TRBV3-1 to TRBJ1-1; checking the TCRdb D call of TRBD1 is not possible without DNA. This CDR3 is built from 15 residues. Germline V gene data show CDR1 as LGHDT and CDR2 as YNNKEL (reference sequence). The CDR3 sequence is CASSLRTGGNTEAFF.

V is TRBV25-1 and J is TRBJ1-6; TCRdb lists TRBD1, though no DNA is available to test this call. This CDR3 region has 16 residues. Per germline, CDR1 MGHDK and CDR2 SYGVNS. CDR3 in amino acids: CASSELETGVWSPLHF.

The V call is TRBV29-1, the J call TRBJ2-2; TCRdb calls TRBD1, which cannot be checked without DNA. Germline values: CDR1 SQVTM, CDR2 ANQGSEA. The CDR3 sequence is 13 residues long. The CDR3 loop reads CSVVGGLTGELFF.

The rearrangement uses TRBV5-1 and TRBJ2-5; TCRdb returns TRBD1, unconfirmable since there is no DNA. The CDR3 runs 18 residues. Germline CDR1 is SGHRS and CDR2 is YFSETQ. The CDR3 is CASSLYGIGDNPAETQYF.

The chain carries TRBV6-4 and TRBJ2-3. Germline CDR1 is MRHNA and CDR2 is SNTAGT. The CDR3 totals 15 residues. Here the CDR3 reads CASSDSPASTDTQYF.